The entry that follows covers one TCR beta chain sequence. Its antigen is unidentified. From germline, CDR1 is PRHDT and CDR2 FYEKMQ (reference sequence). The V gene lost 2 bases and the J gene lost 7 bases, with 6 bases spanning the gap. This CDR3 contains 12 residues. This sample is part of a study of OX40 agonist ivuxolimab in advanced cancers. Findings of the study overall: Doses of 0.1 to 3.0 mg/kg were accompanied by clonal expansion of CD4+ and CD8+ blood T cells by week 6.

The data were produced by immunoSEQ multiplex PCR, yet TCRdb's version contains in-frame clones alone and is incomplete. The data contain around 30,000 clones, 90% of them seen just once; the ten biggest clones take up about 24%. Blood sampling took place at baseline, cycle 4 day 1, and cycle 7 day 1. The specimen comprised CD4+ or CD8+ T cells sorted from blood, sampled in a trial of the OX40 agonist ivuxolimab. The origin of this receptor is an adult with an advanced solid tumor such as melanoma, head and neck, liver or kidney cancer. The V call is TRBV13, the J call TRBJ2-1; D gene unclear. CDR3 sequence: CASSLPENEQFF. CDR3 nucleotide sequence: TGTGCCAGCAGCTTACCCGAAAATGAGCAGTTCTTC.